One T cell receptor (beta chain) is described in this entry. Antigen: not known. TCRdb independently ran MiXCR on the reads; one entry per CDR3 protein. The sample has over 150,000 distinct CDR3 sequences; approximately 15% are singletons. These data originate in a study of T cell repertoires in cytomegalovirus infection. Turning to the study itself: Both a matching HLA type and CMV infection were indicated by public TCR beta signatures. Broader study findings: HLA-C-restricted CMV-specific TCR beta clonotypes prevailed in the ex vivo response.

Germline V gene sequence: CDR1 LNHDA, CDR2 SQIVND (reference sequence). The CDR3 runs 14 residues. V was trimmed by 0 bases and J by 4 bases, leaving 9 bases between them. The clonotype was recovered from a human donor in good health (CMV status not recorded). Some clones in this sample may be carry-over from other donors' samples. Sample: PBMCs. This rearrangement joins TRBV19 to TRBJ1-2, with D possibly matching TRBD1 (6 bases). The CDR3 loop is CASSIDTDSYGYTF. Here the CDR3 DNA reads TGTGCCAGTAGTATAGATACGGACAGCTATGGCTACACCTTC.